These 26 T cell receptor beta chains originate from one sample sequenced in a study of blood T cell repertoires in COVID-19. The protocol was immunoSEQ multiplex PCR, while the TCRdb copy is restricted to in-frame clones and leaves out a portion. This sample has roughly 24,000 clones, with about 77% found just once. The sample consisted of peripheral blood. Receptors were obtained from an elderly man with active or convalescent COVID-19.

The rearrangement joins TRBV27 to TRBJ1-4; D remains ambiguous. Trimming removed 3 bases from V and 6 bases from J, with 14 bases in between. Germline V gives CDR1 MNHEY, CDR2 SMNVEV (reference sequence). The CDR3 runs to 15 residues. The CDR3 spells CASSFGSGVDEKLFF. CDR3 bases: TGTGCCAGCAGTTTCGGGTCCGGGGTGGATGAAAAACTGTTTTTT.

The V call is TRBV18, the J call TRBJ2-7; 9 bases are shared with TRBD1. V was clipped by 2 bases and J by 1 base; unmatched bases: 12. There are 18 residues in the CDR3. Germline lookup yields CDR1 KGHSH and CDR2 LQKENI. The CDR3 protein is CASSPGGQGSFPSYEQYF. The CDR3 DNA sequence: TGTGCCAGCTCACCAGGGGGACAGGGTAGCTTCCCATCCTACGAGCAGTACTTC.

The chain joins TRBV5-1 to TRBJ1-6; 7 nucleotides align to TRBD1. This CDR3 is 19 amino acids long. Trimming cost V 4 bases and J 0 bases; bases outside gene matches: 13. Germline V lookup: CDR1 SGHRS, CDR2 YFSETQ. The chain's CDR3 is CASSLTGTLGSSYNSPLHF. In DNA form, the CDR3 reads TGCGCCAGCAGCCTGACAGGGACATTAGGTAGCTCCTATAATTCACCCCTCCACTTT.

V gene TRBV5-5 combines with J gene TRBJ1-2, with D possibly TRBD1 on 6 matching bases. V was shortened by 4 bases and J by 4 bases, with 14 bases between the two germline ends. Per the germline V gene, CDR1 is SGHKS and CDR2 is YYEKEE (reference sequence). The CDR3 runs to 14 residues. The CDR3 here is CASSTDQGIYGYTF. CDR3 bases: TGTGCCAGCAGCACAGATCAGGGGATCTATGGCTACACCTTC.

The count of this clone is one. The rearrangement links TRBV6-2 or TRBV6-3 to TRBJ2-4, with 12 bases aligning to TRBD2. The length of the CDR3 is 18 residues. CDR1 is MNHEY and CDR2 is SVGEGT in the germline V gene. V lost 5 bases, J lost 0 bases, and 8 bases stayed unmatched. The CDR3 DNA follows: TGTGCCAGCAGTCAACCCCTAGCGGGAGGGCAAGCCAAAAACATTCAGTACTTC. It specifies CASSQPLAGGQAKNIQYF.

The V call is TRBV12-3 or TRBV12-4, the J call TRBJ2-7; D gene ambiguous. Trimming cost V 0 bases and J 3 bases, with 6 bases left between them. The CDR3 is 13 amino acids. The CDR3 coding sequence is TGTGCCAGCAGTTTAGCGGCTAGCTACGAGCAGTACTTC. This gives the protein CASSLAASYEQYF.

The rearrangement joins TRBV11-2 to TRBJ2-7; 10 bases align to TRBD2. V shed 3 bases, J shed 6 bases, and the junction held 14 bases outside the gene matches. Germline V gene sequence: CDR1 SGHAT, CDR2 FQNNGV. The CDR3 length is 17 residues. Here the CDR3 DNA reads TGTGCCAGCAGCTTCCCTTTAGGACCTAGCGGGAGCGGCGAGCAGTACTTC. The encoded protein is CASSFPLGPSGSGEQYF.

J is TRBJ2-2 and V is TRBV28; 9 bases are shared with TRBD1. This CDR3 is 14 amino acids long. V lost 6 bases and J lost 4; bases outside the gene matches: 3. Germline values: CDR1 MDHEN, CDR2 SYDVKM. CDR3 nucleotides: TGTGCCAGCAGGGGACAGGGACGCACCGGGGAGCTGTTTTTT. This sequence encodes CASRGQGRTGELFF.

The chain couples TRBV7-6 to TRBJ2-1; 15 bases are a match to TRBD2. Per the germline V gene, CDR1 is SGHVS and CDR2 is FNYEAQ. J lost 7 bases, V lost 5 bases, and 3 bases had no gene match. The CDR3 covers 15 residues. CDR3 in amino acids: CASSVGTSGRNEQFF. As DNA, the CDR3 is TGTGCCAGCAGCGTAGGGACTAGCGGGAGGAATGAGCAGTTCTTC.

This chain joins TRBV4-2 and TRBJ1-2, with a weak D call TRBD1 (6 bases). V was clipped by 3 bases and J by 2 bases, with 10 bases between them. The germline V gene encodes CDR1 LGHNA and CDR2 YNFKEQ. CDR3 size: 14 residues. Here the CDR3 DNA reads TGTGCCAGCAGCCATACAGGGTCCAACTATGGCTACACCTTC. This gives the protein CASSHTGSNYGYTF.

The rearrangement uses TRBV7-2 and TRBJ2-7, with 10 bases fitting TRBD2. Germline lookup yields CDR1 SGHTA and CDR2 FQGNSA. J lost 6 bases, V lost 1 base, and 6 bases had no gene match. The CDR3 is 15 residues long. CDR3 coding DNA: TGTGCCAGCAGCTTAGAACTAGCGGGGACCTCCGAGCAGTACTTC. Its protein product is CASSLELAGTSEQYF.

V and J are TRBV5-4 and TRBJ2-1; the match to TRBD2 covers 13 bases. Germline assignment: CDR1 SGHNT and CDR2 YYREEE (reference sequence). The CDR3 contains 16 residues. The V and J ends lost 4 bases and 9 bases, in that order; junction bases with no gene match: 10. DNA of the CDR3: TGTGCCAGCAGCCGGCGGACTAGCGGGGGCGCGAGTGAGCAGTTCTTC. It encodes CASSRRTSGGASEQFF.

This chain links TRBV24-1 with TRBJ2-1, with D tentatively TRBD2 (5 bases). The germline V gene encodes CDR1 KGHDR and CDR2 SFDVKD. CDR3 length: 13 amino acids. Trimming took off 6 bases at V and 4 bases at J, with 9 bases between the two ends. The CDR3: CATSRRGYNEQFF. CDR3 nucleotide sequence: TGTGCCACCAGTCGACGGGGTTACAATGAGCAGTTCTTC.

The chain joins TRBV5-1 to TRBJ1-6, with TRBD1 matching 8 bases. Germline CDR1 reads SGHRS; CDR2 reads YFSETQ. The CDR3 totals 13 residues. Losses at the gene ends were 7 bases for V and 10 bases for J; bases not matched to a gene: 7. CDR3: CASRDRTSSPLHF. Here the CDR3 DNA reads TGCGCCAGCCGGGACAGGACAAGCTCACCCCTCCACTTT.

The chain uses TRBV2 and TRBJ1-3, with D tentatively TRBD1 (6 bases). Between the trimmed V and J ends, which lost 6 bases and 4 bases, there was a span of 10 bases. The CDR3 covers 13 residues. Germline-derived CDR1 and CDR2 are SNHLY and FYNNEI. This CDR3 reads CASSTGYGNTIYF. The DNA of the CDR3 is TGTGCCAGCAGCACAGGGTACGGAAACACCATATATTTT.

The chain carries TRBV2 and TRBJ2-5, with D possibly TRBD2 on 5 matching bases. Trimming stripped 8 bases from V and 3 bases from J, with 10 bases between. CDR1 is SNHLY, CDR2 FYNNEI, per germline. The CDR3 is 12 amino acids. The CDR3 DNA reads TGTGCCAGCCTAGGACTTAAAGAGACCCAGTACTTC. This translates into CASLGLKETQYF.

V and J are TRBV19 and TRBJ1-5, with 8 bases identical to TRBD1. Trimming took 4 bases from V and 3 from J; bases not matched to a gene: 8. CDR3 length: 16 residues. Germline assignment: CDR1 LNHDA and CDR2 SQIVND (reference sequence). The CDR3, as DNA: TGTGCCAGTAGTAATCTTGGACAGGGCGTCAATCAGCCCCAGCATTTT. The encoded protein is CASSNLGQGVNQPQHF.

The chain has TRBV5-1 and TRBJ1-3; the match to TRBD1 covers 8 bases. The length of the CDR3 is 17 residues. Germline lookup yields CDR1 SGHRS and CDR2 YFSETQ. Trimming at V came to 4 bases and at J to 2 bases, leaving 11 bases not matched to a gene. CDR3 nucleotides: TGCGCCAGCAGCAGGGGACAGGAAGGGGGTACTGGAAACACCATATATTTT. This translates into CASSRGQEGGTGNTIYF.

The chain combines TRBV5-5 with TRBJ1-4; D unclear. V was pared by 4 bases and J by 4 bases, with 14 bases between. CDR1 SGHKS and CDR2 YYEKEE come from the germline V gene (reference sequence). This CDR3 is 15 amino acids long. CDR3 DNA: TGTGCCAGCAGCCCGATTGGGAGCCTTAATGAAAAACTGTTTTTT. Its translation is CASSPIGSLNEKLFF.

The chain recombines TRBV20-1 with TRBJ2-1, with a tentative D call TRBD2 (6 bases). The germline gives CDR1 DFQATT, CDR2 SNEGSKA (reference sequence). The CDR3 runs to 13 residues. Trimming stripped 3 bases from V and 8 bases from J, with 14 bases between. The CDR3 here is CSASPGLDDEQFF. The CDR3 region has the DNA TGCAGTGCTAGTCCGGGACTTGACGATGAGCAGTTCTTC.

The J gene is TRBJ1-6, the V gene TRBV9; 7 bases align to TRBD1. CDR1 is SGDLS and CDR2 is YYNGEE in the germline V gene. This CDR3 contains 14 residues. J gave up 7 bases and V 7 bases, and 8 bases lay outside the gene matches. The CDR3 nucleotides are TGTGCCAGCTCCGGGGGACAGTTCAATTCACCCCTCCACTTT. This translates into CASSGGQFNSPLHF.

This rearrangement joins TRBV18 to TRBJ2-3; maybe TRBD1 (5 bases). With 1 base removed from V and 2 bases from J, the gap between germline ends came to 10 bases. The CDR3 runs to 15 residues. Looked up from germline, CDR1 is KGHSH and CDR2 is LQKENI. The DNA of the CDR3 is TGTGCCAGCTCACCACAACAGGCAGACACAGATACGCAGTATTTT. It yields the protein CASSPQQADTDTQYF.

The rearrangement joins TRBV28 to TRBJ2-3; 8 bases line up with TRBD1. Trimming cost V 3 bases and J 7 bases; bases outside gene matches: 12. The V gene's germline CDR1 is MDHEN and CDR2 SYDVKM. This CDR3 is built from 16 residues. CDR3 amino acids: CASSFRGQITSNTQYF. The CDR3 nucleotides are TGTGCCAGCAGTTTCAGGGGGCAAATTACAAGTAATACGCAGTATTTT. Drawing the rest from reference TRBV28 and TRBJ2-3, the complete variable domain is DVKVTQSSRYLVKRTGEKVFLECVQDMDHENMFWYRQDPGLGLRLIYFSYDVKMKEKGDIPEGYSVSREKKERFSLILESASTNQTSMYLCASSFRGQITSNTQYFGPGTRLTVL.

The sample holds a few counts of this clone. The chain uses TRBV11-2 and TRBJ1-2; 7 nucleotides match TRBD1. Germline CDR1 reads SGHAT; CDR2 reads FQNNGV. V shed 2 bases and J 7 bases; nucleotides not matched to a gene: 13. The CDR3 runs 16 residues. The CDR3 sequence is CASSLSPTGESSGYTF. In nucleotides, the CDR3 is TGTGCCAGCAGCTTAAGCCCCACAGGGGAATCCAGTGGCTACACCTTC.

The rearrangement uses TRBV7-6 and TRBJ1-1; D not certain. V was pared by 1 base and J by 0 bases, with 9 bases between. This CDR3 comprises 15 residues. Germline-derived CDR1 and CDR2 are SGHVS and FNYEAQ. The CDR3 here is CASSLVPGMNTEAFF. The CDR3 nucleotides are TGTGCCAGCAGCTTAGTCCCGGGGATGAACACTGAAGCTTTCTTT.

The chain links TRBV5-1 to TRBJ2-5; no firm D call. This CDR3 comprises 15 residues. Germline CDR1 and CDR2: SGHRS and YFSETQ. Trimming stripped 4 bases from V and 1 base from J, with 14 bases between. The CDR3 region has the DNA TGCGCCAGCAGCCCAAGCTTCCCCATCCAAGAGACCCAGTACTTC. Translated, it gives CASSPSFPIQETQYF.